This T cell receptor beta chain was sequenced for a study of T cell responses to AZD1222 COVID-19 vaccine. Findings and caveats of the study: In a largely white British group with more females than males, clonal diversity was possibly underestimated. All repertoire sampling was performed exclusively after the peak T cell response.

Turning to this clone: As yet, its antigen is unknown.

Trimming shortened V by 8 bases and J by 2 bases, and 19 bases separated the two germline ends. CDR3 length equals 15 residues. The germline gives CDR1 LNHDA, CDR2 SQIVND (reference sequence). Repertoires were generated with immunoSEQ multiplex PCR, while TCRdb's copy carries only in-frame clones and drops some. This table has more than 100,000 clones, around 92% appearing once. The TCR originated in an adult in good health. Sequencing used peripheral blood, obtained on day 0 of AZD1222 vaccination. The rearrangement joins TRBV19 to TRBJ2-7; D is perhaps TRBD1 (6 bases). The CDR3 is CASSKGQHLTYEQYF. CDR3 nucleotides: TGTGCCAGTTCGAAAGGACAGCACTTGACCTACGAGCAGTACTTC. Variable domain in full (rest from reference TRBV19 and TRBJ2-7): DGGITQSPKYLFRKEGQNVTLSCEQNLNHDAMYWYRQDPGQGLRLIYYSQIVNDFQKGDIAEGYSVSREKKESFPLTVTSAQKNPTAFYLCASSKGQHLTYEQYFGPGTRLTVT.